The clone carrying this T cell receptor (beta chain) was recorded at least ten times. TCRdb analysed the multiplex PCR reads with MiXCR anew, one entry per CDR3 protein. The table includes about 130,000 distinct CDR3 sequences, 20% detected once. Samples came from axillary lymph nodes draining the breast cancer. From germline, CDR1 is MNHNS and CDR2 SASEGT. The CDR3 extends over 15 amino acids. V gave up 5 bases and J gave up 0 bases; unmatched junction bases: 7. This sample is part of a study of breast tumors, draining lymph nodes, adjacent tissues. The rearrangement uses TRBV6-1 and TRBJ2-7; the match to TRBD2 covers 7 bases. The TCR originated in a female donor with breast cancer. Some clones in this sample may be carry-over from other donors' samples. Material: axillary lymph node tissue. CDR3 coding DNA: TGTGCCAGCAGTCCCCGGGGGGTTGCCTCCTACGAGCAGTACTTC. This gives the protein CASSPRGVASYEQYF.